Below, 20 T cell receptor beta chains from the same sample are listed, as sequenced in a study of vaccination effects on CD4 cells after COVID-19. Their antigens are not known. Viral peptide pools were used in the ViraFEST assay to expand antigen-specific CD4+ T cells, and sequencing came afterward. On roughly day 10 of culture, CD4+ T cells were separated out. The method was immunoSEQ multiplex PCR; TCRdb's version includes in-frame clones alone and lacks a portion of them. This repertoire shows about 61,000 clones, about four fifths found once; its top ten account for roughly 2.4%. Here the sequenced sample was CD4+ T cells from PBMCs cultured with HCoV-229E spike peptides, taken before COVID-19 vaccination. Receptors originate from a human donor who received a COVID-19 vaccine.

The V call is TRBV9, the J call TRBJ1-3; TRBD1 aligns across 8 bases. CDR3 length: 16 residues. The V and J ends lost 4 bases and 3 bases, in that order; junction bases with no gene match: 9. The V gene's germline CDR1 is SGDLS and CDR2 YYNGEE. CDR3 amino acids: CASSHDRGEVGNTIYF. Written as DNA, the CDR3 is TGTGCCAGCAGCCACGACAGGGGAGAAGTTGGAAACACCATATATTTT.

The rearrangement joins TRBV15 to TRBJ1-4, with D possibly TRBD1 on 5 matching bases. This CDR3 region has 13 residues. The V and J ends lost 1 base and 8 bases respectively, with 8 bases between them. CDR1 and CDR2 (germline): LNHNV, YYDKDF (reference sequence). DNA of the CDR3: TGTGCCACCAGCAGAGCGGGGGTCGAAAAACTGTTTTTT. Protein product: CATSRAGVEKLFF.

V gene TRBV18 combines with J gene TRBJ1-3, with D tentatively TRBD1 (5 bases). The V and J ends lost 3 bases and 0 bases respectively, with 12 bases between them. The CDR3 contains 16 residues. CDR1 and CDR2 (germline): KGHSH, LQKENI. Written as DNA, the CDR3 is TGTGCCAGCTCACCGAGGCGGGGGGGCTCTGGAAACACCATATATTTT. It codes for CASSPRRGGSGNTIYF.

The chain joins TRBV24-1 to TRBJ2-1; 10 bases line up with TRBD1. The CDR3 loop spans 15 amino acids. With V trimmed by 2 bases and J by 9 bases, 6 bases remained unmatched. The germline CDR1 and CDR2 sequences are KGHDR and SFDVKD. The CDR3 loop reads CATSDSRQGAVEQFF. In nucleotides, the CDR3 is TGTGCCACCAGTGATTCACGACAGGGGGCAGTTGAGCAGTTCTTC.

V usage is TRBV6-6 and J usage is TRBJ1-2; 9 nucleotides line up with TRBD1. With 6 bases clipped from V and 2 bases from J, the junction kept 7 bases outside the gene matches. CDR1 is MNHNY, CDR2 SVGAGI, per germline (reference sequence). There are 15 residues in the CDR3. The CDR3 loop reads CASSLRQGENYGYTF. In DNA, the CDR3 is TGTGCCAGCAGCCTAAGACAGGGGGAGAACTATGGCTACACCTTC.

The chain joins TRBV30 to TRBJ1-1; D is unclear. V was pared by 8 bases and J by 1 base, with 11 bases between. CDR1 is GTSNPN, CDR2 SVGIG, per germline (reference sequence). This CDR3 contains 12 residues. Here the CDR3 reads CAARPGNTEAFF. In nucleotides, the CDR3 is TGTGCCGCAAGACCAGGGAACACTGAAGCTTTCTTT.

CDR3: CASSYRLENEQFF. The DNA of the CDR3 is TGTGCCAGCAGTTATAGACTGGAAAATGAGCAGTTCTTC. The chain combines TRBV6-6 with TRBJ2-1; D call uncertain. The CDR3 has 13 residues. Trimming took off 3 bases at V and 7 bases at J, with 10 bases between the two ends. The germline V gene encodes CDR1 MNHNY and CDR2 SVGAGI (reference sequence).

This CDR3 is CASSRDPSGGYTF. The CDR3 DNA follows: TGTGCCAGCAGCCGGGACCCCTCGGGCGGCTACACCTTC. The chain joins TRBV3-1 (or the pseudogene TRBV3-2) to TRBJ1-2; the D gene is possibly TRBD1 (5 bases). CDR3 length equals 13 residues. Germline V gene lookup returns CDR1 LGHDT and CDR2 YNNKEL (reference sequence). The V end lost 4 bases, the J end lost 8 bases, and 14 bases lay between the germline ends.

The chain joins TRBV30 to TRBJ2-5; TRBD2 aligns across 9 bases. The CDR3 is 14 residues long. The J segment lost 7 bases and the V segment lost 1 base, leaving 7 bases of the junction unmatched. Germline V gene sequence: CDR1 GTSNPN, CDR2 SVGIG (reference sequence). CDR3 amino acids: CAWSATAGGLTQYF. The CDR3 nucleotides read TGTGCCTGGAGTGCGACAGCGGGGGGATTGACCCAGTACTTC.

This chain joins TRBV2 and TRBJ2-1; D gene ambiguous. CDR3 length: 15 residues. V was cut by 1 base and J by 0 bases, with 7 bases left in between. Germline assignment: CDR1 SNHLY and CDR2 FYNNEI. The CDR3 DNA reads TGTGCCAGCAGTGAAGAGGCTAACTCCTACAATGAGCAGTTCTTC. Protein: CASSEEANSYNEQFF.

The chain recombines TRBV7-3 with TRBJ1-1; D not resolved. The CDR3 extends over 13 amino acids. V lost 0 bases and J 0 bases, leaving 2 bases between the germline ends. Germline CDR1 SGHTA, CDR2 FQGTGA. CDR3 loop: CASSLTMNTEAFF. CDR3 DNA sequence: TGTGCCAGCAGCTTAACGATGAACACTGAAGCTTTCTTT.

V is TRBV9 and J is TRBJ2-5, with 9 bases fitting TRBD1. Losses at the gene ends were 0 bases for V and 5 bases for J; bases not matched to a gene: 8. Germline CDR1 SGDLS, CDR2 YYNGEE. The CDR3 consists of 16 residues. The CDR3 sequence is CASSVAPDRGLETQYF. CDR3 in DNA: TGTGCCAGCAGCGTAGCCCCAGACAGGGGGTTGGAGACCCAGTACTTC.

V is TRBV4-1 and J is TRBJ1-6, with 7 bases identical to TRBD1. CDR1 and CDR2 from the germline V gene are MGHRA and YSYEKL. V trimming: 1 base; J trimming: 0 bases; junction bases outside the gene matches: 3. This CDR3 is built from 17 residues. The CDR3 DNA is TGCGCCAGCAGCCAAGTCCGGGACAGCTCCTATAATTCACCCCTCCACTTT. It codes for CASSQVRDSSYNSPLHF.

This clone was counted a few times. The rearrangement joins TRBV5-1 to TRBJ2-2, with TRBD1 matching 10 bases. Germline-derived CDR1 and CDR2 are SGHRS and YFSETQ. Trimming took 4 bases from V and 6 from J; bases not matched to a gene: 12. The CDR3 has 17 residues. CDR3 DNA: TGCGCCAGCAGCACCGGGACAGGGGCTAAGAATTCCGGGGAGCTGTTTTTT. Translation: CASSTGTGAKNSGELFF.

This chain links TRBV21-1 with TRBJ1-2; the table's D gene call, TRBD1, was not cross checked with the DNA. TRBV21-1 is labeled a pseudogene. This CDR3 has 17 amino acids. The CDR3 region is CASSNTRDRGRDYGYTF. For the CDR3, the DNA is TGTGCCAGCAGCAATACCCGAGACAGGGGGCGAGACTATGGCTACACCTTC.

The chain uses TRBV6-6 and TRBJ1-2; D might be TRBD1 (6 bases). Per germline, CDR1 MNHNY and CDR2 SVGAGI (reference sequence). The CDR3 is 14 amino acids. The V end was cut by 10 bases, the J end by 8 bases, with 23 bases between. This CDR3 reads CAIRRPTEGGGYTF. The CDR3 bases are TGTGCCATCAGACGACCGACCGAGGGGGGAGGCTACACCTTC.

The V and J genes are TRBV5-1 and TRBJ1-3, with 8 bases lining up with TRBD1. After removal of 2 bases from V and 4 bases from J, the junction contained 11 bases not matched to a gene. Germline V lookup: CDR1 SGHRS, CDR2 YFSETQ. This CDR3 is built from 17 residues. In DNA, the CDR3 is TGCGCCAGCAGCTTAACCCAGGGGGCTCTCGGAGGAAACACCATATATTTT. Translation gives CASSLTQGALGGNTIYF.

The V gene is TRBV21-1, the J gene TRBJ2-3; the D call in the table, TRBD1, was not verified against the DNA. TRBV21-1 is labeled a pseudogene. The CDR3 totals 18 residues. CDR3 sequence: CASSKATGELTSTDTQYF. The CDR3 DNA sequence: TGTGCCAGCAGCAAAGCTACAGGGGAGCTGACAAGCACAGATACGCAGTATTTT.

This clone has a single count. V is TRBV6-4 and J is TRBJ2-2, with 9 bases that match TRBD1. Germline CDR1 and CDR2: MRHNA and SNTAGT. CDR3 length equals 15 residues. V shed 3 bases and J 5 bases; nucleotides not matched to a gene: 4. The CDR3 coding sequence is TGTGCCAGCAGTGATGGACAGGGGAGGACCGGGGAGCTGTTTTTT. It codes for CASSDGQGRTGELFF.

V gene TRBV20-1 combines with J gene TRBJ1-5, with a tentative D call TRBD1 (5 bases). Between the trimmed V and J ends, which lost 3 bases and 1 base, there was a span of 10 bases. CDR1 and CDR2 (germline): DFQATT, SNEGSKA (reference sequence). This CDR3 is built from 14 residues. The CDR3 DNA sequence: TGCAGTGCTAGTGAGGGGCGCAGCAATCAGCCCCAGCATTTT. Translation gives CSASEGRSNQPQHF.